This T cell receptor (beta chain) was sequenced for a study of blood T cell repertoires in COVID-19. Looking at the study overall: From the United States, Italy and Spain came samples of acute and convalescent COVID-19.

Cohort allocation depended upon clinical history that participants reported. Cohort 3 recovery required two negative PCRs, clearance, or symptom resolution. Assay used: immunoSEQ multiplex PCR; TCRdb lists only in-frame clones, some missing. The top ten clones hold about 15% of a sample with some 230,000 clones, approximately 82% of them seen once. CDR1 is SGHTA and CDR2 is FQGNSA in the germline V gene. The CDR3 covers 16 residues. Trimming took 2 bases from V and 0 from J; bases not matched to a gene: 4. This receptor was taken from a man aged 35-49 years who had recovered from COVID-19. The sequencing input was PBMCs or T cells enriched from blood (not recorded which). The chain is built from TRBV7-2 and TRBJ2-1; 7 bases agree with TRBD2. The CDR3 protein is CASSLSGGFSYNEQFF. CDR3 nucleotide sequence: TGTGCCAGCAGCTTATCCGGGGGGTTCTCCTACAATGAGCAGTTCTTC. The variable domain in full, completed from reference TRBV7-2 and TRBJ2-1, reads GAGVSQSPSNKVTEKGKDVELRCDPISGHTALYWYRQSLGQGLEFLIYFQGNSAPDKSGLPSDRFSAERTGGSVSTLTIQRTQQEDSAVYLCASSLSGGFSYNEQFFGPGTRLTVL.